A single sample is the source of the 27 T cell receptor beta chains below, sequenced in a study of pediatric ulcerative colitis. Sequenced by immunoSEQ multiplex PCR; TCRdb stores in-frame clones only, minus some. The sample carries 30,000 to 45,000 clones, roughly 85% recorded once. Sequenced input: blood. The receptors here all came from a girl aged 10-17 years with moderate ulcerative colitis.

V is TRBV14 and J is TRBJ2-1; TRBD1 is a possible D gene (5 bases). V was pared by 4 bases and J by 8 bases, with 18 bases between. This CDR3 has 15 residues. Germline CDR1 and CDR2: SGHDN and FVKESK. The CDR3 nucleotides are TGTGCCAGCAGCCCTGGGGCTTACGAGTGGTATGAGCAGTTCTTC. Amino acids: CASSPGAYEWYEQFF.

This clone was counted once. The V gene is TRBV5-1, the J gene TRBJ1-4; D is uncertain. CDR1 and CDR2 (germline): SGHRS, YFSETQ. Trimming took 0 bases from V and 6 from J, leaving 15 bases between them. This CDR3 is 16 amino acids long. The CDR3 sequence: CASSLAVTSPDEKLFF. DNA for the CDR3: TGCGCCAGCAGCTTGGCCGTGACGTCCCCCGATGAAAAACTGTTTTTT. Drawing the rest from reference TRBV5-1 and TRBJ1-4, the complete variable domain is KAGVTQTPRYLIKTRGQQVTLSCSPISGHRSVSWYQQTPGQGLQFLFEYFSETQRNKGNFPGRFSGRQFSNSRSEMNVSTLELGDSALYLCASSLAVTSPDEKLFFGSGTQLSVL.

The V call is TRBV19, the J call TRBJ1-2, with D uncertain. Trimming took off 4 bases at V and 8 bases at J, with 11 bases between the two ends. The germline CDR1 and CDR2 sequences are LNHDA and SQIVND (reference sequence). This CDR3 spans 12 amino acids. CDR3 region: CASSSPFDGYTF. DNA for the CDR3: TGTGCCAGTAGTAGCCCTTTCGACGGCTACACCTTC.

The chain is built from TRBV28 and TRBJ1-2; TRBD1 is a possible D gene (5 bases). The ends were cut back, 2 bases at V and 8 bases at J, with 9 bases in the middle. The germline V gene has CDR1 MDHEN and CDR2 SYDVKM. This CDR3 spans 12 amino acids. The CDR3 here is CASSLTWGGYTF. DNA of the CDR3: TGTGCCAGCAGTTTAACGTGGGGCGGCTACACCTTC.

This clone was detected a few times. CDR3 DNA: TGTGCCAGCCAACCACAGGGCACCTACGAGCAGTACTTC. Translating it yields CASQPQGTYEQYF. The rearrangement links TRBV6-5 to TRBJ2-7; perhaps TRBD1 as D (6 bases). Trimming shortened V by 8 bases and J by 2 bases, and 13 bases separated the two germline ends. The CDR3 runs to 13 residues. The germline V gene has CDR1 MNHEY and CDR2 SVGAGI.

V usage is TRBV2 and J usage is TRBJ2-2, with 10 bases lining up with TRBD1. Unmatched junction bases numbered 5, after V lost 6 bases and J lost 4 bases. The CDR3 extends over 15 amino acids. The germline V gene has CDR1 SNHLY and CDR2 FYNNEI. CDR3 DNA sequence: TGTGCCAGCAGCGACAGGGGGCGCGGCACCGGGGAGCTGTTTTTT. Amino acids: CASSDRGRGTGELFF.

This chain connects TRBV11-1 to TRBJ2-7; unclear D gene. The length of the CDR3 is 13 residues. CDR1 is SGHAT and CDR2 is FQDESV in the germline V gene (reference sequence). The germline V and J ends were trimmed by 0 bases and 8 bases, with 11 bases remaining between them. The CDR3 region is CASSLALRRKQYF. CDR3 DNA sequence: TGTGCCAGCAGCTTAGCCCTCCGGCGGAAGCAGTACTTC.

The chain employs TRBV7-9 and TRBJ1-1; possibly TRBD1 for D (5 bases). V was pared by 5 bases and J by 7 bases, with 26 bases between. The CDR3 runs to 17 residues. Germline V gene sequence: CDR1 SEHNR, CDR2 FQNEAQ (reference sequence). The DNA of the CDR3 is TGTGCCAGCAGCCACCTACTATCGGGGCCGAACGAGGGTGAAGCTTTCTTT. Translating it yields CASSHLLSGPNEGEAFF.

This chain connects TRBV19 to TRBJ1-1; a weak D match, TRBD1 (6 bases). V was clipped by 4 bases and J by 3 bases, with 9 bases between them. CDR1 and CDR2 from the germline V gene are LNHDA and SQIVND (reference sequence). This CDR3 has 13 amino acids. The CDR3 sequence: CASSTNRDTEAFF. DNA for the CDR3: TGTGCCAGTAGTACAAACAGGGACACTGAAGCTTTCTTT.

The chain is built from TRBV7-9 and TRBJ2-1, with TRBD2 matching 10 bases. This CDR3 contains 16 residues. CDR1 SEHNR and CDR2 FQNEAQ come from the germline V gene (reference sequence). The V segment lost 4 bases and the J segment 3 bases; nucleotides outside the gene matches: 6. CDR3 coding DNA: TGTGCCAGCAGCTATAGGACTAGCGGTTTCTACAATGAGCAGTTCTTC. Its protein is CASSYRTSGFYNEQFF.

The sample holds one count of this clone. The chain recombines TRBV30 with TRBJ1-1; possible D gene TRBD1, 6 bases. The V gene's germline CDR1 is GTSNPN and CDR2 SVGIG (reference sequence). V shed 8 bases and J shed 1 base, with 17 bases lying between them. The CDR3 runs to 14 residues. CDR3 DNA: TGTGCCGCCACGTACGGGGGCTGGAACACTGAAGCTTTCTTT. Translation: CAATYGGWNTEAFF. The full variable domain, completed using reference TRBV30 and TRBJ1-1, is SQTIHQWPATLVQPVGSPLSLECTVEGTSNPNLYWYRQAAGRGLQLLFYSVGIGQISSEVPQNLSASRPQDRQFILSSKKLLLSDSGFYLCAATYGGWNTEAFFGQGTRLTVV.

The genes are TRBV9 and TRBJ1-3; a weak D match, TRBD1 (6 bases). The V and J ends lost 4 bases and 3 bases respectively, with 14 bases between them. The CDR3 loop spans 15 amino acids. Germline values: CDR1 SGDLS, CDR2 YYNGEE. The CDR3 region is CASSTGTVDGNTIYF. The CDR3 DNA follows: TGTGCCAGCAGCACAGGGACGGTGGATGGAAACACCATATATTTT.

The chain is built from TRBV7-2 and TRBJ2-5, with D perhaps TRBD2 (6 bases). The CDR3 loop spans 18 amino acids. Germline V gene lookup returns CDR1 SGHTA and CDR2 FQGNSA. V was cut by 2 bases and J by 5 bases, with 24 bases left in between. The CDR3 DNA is TGTGCCAGCAGCTTATTCCCCCCCCCACGGGGGAGAACGGAGACCCAGTACTTC. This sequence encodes CASSLFPPPRGRTETQYF.

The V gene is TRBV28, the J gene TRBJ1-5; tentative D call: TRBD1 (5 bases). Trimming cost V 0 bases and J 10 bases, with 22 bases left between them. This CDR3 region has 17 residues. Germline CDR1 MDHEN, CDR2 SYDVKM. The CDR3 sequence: CASSLWEPRDGGDPQHF. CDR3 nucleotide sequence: TGTGCCAGCAGTTTATGGGAGCCCCGGGATGGGGGTGATCCCCAGCATTTT.

The CDR3 is CASSTEANTGELFF. CDR3 in DNA: TGTGCCAGCAGCACAGAAGCGAACACCGGGGAGCTGTTTTTT. The chain combines TRBV7-2 with TRBJ2-2; D gene uncertain. CDR1 is SGHTA and CDR2 is FQGNSA in the germline V gene. Trimming cost V 5 bases and J 0 bases, with 7 bases left between them. The length of the CDR3 is 14 residues.

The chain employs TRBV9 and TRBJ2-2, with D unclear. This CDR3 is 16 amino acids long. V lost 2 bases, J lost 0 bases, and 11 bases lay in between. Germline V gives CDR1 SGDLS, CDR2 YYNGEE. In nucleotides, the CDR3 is TGTGCCAGCAGCGTTTTGTCCCATACGAACACCGGGGAGCTGTTTTTT. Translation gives CASSVLSHTNTGELFF.

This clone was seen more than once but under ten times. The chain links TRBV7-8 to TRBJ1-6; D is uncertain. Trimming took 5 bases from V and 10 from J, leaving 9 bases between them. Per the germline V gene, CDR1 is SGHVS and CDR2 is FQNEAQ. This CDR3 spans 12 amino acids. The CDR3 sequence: CASSPVNSPLHF. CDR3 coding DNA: TGTGCCAGCAGCCCCGTAAACTCACCCCTCCACTTT.

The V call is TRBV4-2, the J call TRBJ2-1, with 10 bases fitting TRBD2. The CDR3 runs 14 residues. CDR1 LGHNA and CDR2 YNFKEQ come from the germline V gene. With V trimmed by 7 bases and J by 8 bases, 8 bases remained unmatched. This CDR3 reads CASKSGRAEDEQFF. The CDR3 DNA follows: TGTGCCAGCAAGAGCGGGAGGGCCGAAGATGAGCAGTTCTTC.

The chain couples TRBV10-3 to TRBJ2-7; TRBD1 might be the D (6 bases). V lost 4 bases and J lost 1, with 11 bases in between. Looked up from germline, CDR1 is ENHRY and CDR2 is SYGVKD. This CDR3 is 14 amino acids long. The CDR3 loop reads CAISAIQGSYEQYF. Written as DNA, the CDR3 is TGTGCCATCAGTGCGATCCAGGGGTCCTACGAGCAGTACTTC.

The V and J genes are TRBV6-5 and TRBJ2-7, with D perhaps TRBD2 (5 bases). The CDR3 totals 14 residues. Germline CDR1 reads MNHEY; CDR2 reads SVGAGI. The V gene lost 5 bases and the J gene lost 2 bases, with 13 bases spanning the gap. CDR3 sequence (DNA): TGTGCCAGCAGTCCGGGGTACCCAACCTACGAGCAGTACTTC. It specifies CASSPGYPTYEQYF.

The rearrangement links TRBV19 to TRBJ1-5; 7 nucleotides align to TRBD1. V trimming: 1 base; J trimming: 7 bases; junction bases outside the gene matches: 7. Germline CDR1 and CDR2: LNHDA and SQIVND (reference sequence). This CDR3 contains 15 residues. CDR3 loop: CASSIGPGTAQPQHF. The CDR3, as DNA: TGTGCCAGTAGTATAGGGCCGGGGACAGCCCAGCCCCAGCATTTT.

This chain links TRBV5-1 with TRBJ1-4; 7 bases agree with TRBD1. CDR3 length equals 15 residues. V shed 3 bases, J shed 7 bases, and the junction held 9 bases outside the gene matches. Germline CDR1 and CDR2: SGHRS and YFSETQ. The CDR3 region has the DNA TGCGCCAGCAGCTGGAGACAGGGCACCTTTGAAAAACTGTTTTTT. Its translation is CASSWRQGTFEKLFF. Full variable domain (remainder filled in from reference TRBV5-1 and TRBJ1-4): KAGVTQTPRYLIKTRGQQVTLSCSPISGHRSVSWYQQTPGQGLQFLFEYFSETQRNKGNFPGRFSGRQFSNSRSEMNVSTLELGDSALYLCASSWRQGTFEKLFFGSGTQLSVL.

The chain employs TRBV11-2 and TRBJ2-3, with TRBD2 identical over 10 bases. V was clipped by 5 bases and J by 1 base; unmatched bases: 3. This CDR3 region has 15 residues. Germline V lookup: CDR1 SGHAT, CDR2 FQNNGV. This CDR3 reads CASSEGTSGTDTQYF. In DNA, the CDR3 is TGTGCCAGCAGCGAAGGGACTAGCGGCACAGATACGCAGTATTTT.

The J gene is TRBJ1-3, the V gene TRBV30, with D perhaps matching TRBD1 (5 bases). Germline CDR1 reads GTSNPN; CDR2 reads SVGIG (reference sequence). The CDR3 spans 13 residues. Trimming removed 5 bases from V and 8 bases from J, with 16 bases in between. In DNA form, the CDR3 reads TGTGCCTGGCATAGGGACCTTGCCTACACCATATATTTT. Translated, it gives CAWHRDLAYTIYF.

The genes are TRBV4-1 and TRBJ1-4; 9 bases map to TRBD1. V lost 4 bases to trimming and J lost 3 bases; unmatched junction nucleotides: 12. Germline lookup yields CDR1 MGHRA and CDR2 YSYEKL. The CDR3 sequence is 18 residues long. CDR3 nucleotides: TGCGCCAGCAGCCCTTACACAGGGGGCGGATTGTCTAATGAAAAACTGTTTTTT. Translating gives CASSPYTGGGLSNEKLFF.

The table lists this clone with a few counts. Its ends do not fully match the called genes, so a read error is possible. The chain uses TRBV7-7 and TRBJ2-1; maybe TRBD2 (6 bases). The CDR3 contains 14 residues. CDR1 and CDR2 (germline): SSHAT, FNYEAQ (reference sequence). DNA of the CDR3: TGTGCTAGCAGCTTTGGCGGGGAAGACAATGAGCAGTTCTTC. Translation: CASSFGGEDNEQFF.

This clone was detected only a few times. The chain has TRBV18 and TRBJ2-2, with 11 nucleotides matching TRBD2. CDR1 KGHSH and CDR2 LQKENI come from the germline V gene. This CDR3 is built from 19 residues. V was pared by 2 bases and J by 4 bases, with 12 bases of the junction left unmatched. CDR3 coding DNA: TGTGCCAGCTCACCATCCTTACTAGCGGGAGTTTTTAGCACCGGGGAGCTGTTTTTT. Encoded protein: CASSPSLLAGVFSTGELFF.